This T cell receptor (beta chain) was sequenced in a study of blood T cells in healthy people across ages. Findings of the study overall: Versus aged donors, long-lived donors had higher diversity and more naive CD4+ cells.

Together with a sample-barcoded 5' primer, a J-beta primer mix was included in a second PCR lasting roughly 6 to 12 cycles. Individual samples furnished no less than 3 million CDR3-containing paired-end reads apiece. TCRdb independently ran MiXCR on the 5' RACE reads; one entry per CDR3 protein. Altogether about 670,000 distinct CDR3 sequences are present, around 41% being singletons, with the ten largest covering approximately 29%. The CDR3 extends over 15 amino acids. V lost 5 bases to trimming and J lost 5 bases, with 18 bases between them. Germline CDR1 reads MNHEY; CDR2 reads SVGEGT. Points on this clonotype: What it recognizes is unknown.

The chain uses TRBV6-2 or TRBV6-3 and TRBJ2-5; D possibly corresponds to TRBD1 (6 bases). This clonotype was sampled from a man aged 80 or over in good health. The sequenced sample was blood. Here the CDR3 reads CASSPPRGQGETQYF. CDR3 nucleotide sequence: TGTGCCAGCAGTCCTCCCCGCGGGCAGGGGGAGACCCAGTACTTC.